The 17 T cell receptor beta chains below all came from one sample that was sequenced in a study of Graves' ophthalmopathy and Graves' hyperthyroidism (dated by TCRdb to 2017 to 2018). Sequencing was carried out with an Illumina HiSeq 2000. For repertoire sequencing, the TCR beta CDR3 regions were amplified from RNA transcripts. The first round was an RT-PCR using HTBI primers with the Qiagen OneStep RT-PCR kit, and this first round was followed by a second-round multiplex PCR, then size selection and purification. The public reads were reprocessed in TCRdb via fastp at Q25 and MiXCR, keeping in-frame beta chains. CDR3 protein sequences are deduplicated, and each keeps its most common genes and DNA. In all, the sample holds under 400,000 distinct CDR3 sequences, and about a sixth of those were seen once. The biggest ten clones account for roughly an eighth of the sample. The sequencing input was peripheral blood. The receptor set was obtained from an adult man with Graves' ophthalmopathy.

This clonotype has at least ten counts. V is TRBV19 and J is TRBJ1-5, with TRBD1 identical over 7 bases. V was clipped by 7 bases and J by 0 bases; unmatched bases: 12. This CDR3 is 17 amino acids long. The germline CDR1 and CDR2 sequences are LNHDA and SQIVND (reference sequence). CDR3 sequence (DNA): TGTGCCAGTACATTCGGCAGGGGGTTGTATAGCAATCAGCCCCAGCATTTT. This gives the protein CASTFGRGLYSNQPQHF. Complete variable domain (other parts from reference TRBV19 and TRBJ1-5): DGGITQSPKYLFRKEGQNVTLSCEQNLNHDAMYWYRQDPGQGLRLIYYSQIVNDFQKGDIAEGYSVSREKKESFPLTVTSAQKNPTAFYLCASTFGRGLYSNQPQHFGDGTRLSIL.

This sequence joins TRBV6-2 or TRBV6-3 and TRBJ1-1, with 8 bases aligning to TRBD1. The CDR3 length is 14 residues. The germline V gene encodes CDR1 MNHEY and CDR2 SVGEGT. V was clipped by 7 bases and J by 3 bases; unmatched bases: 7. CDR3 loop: CASTRTGRDTEAFF. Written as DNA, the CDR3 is TGTGCCAGCACTCGGACAGGGAGGGACACTGAAGCTTTCTTT.

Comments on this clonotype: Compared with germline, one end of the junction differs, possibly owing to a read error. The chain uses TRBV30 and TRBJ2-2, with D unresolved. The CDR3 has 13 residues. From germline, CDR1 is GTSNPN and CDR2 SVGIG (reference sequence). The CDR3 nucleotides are TGTTCCTGGAATCGGCTGAACACCGAGGAGCTGTTTTTT. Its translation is CSWNRLNTEELFF.

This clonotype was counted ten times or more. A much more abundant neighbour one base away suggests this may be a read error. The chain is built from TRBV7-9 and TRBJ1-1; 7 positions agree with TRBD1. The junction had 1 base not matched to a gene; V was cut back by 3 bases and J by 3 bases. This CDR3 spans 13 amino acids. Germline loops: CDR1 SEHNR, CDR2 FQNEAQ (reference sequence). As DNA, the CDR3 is TGTGCCAGCAGCTTTGACAGGGACACTGAAGCTTTCTTT. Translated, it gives CASSFDRDTEAFF.

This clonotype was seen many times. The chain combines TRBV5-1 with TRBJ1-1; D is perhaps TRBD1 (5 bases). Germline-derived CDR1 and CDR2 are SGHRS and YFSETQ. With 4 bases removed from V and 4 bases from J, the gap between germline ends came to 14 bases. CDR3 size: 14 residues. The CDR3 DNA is TGCGCCAGCAGCCCCATCGGGGGGGGCACTGAAGCTTTCTTT. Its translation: CASSPIGGGTEAFF.

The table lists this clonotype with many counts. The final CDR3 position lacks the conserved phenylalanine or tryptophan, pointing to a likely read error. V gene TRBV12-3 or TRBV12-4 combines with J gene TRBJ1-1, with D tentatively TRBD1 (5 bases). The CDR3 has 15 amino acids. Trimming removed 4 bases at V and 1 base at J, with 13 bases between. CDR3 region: CASSSQQVRNTEAFL. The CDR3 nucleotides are TGTGCCAGCAGTTCCCAACAGGTGCGGAACACTGAAGCTTTCCTT.

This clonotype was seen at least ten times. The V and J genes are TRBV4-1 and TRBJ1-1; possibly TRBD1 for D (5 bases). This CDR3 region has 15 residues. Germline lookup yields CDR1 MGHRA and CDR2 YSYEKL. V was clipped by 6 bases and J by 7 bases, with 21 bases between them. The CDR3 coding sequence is TGCGCCAGCAGACAATCAGGTGTGGCAGGGATTGAAGCTTTCTTT. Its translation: CASRQSGVAGIEAFF.

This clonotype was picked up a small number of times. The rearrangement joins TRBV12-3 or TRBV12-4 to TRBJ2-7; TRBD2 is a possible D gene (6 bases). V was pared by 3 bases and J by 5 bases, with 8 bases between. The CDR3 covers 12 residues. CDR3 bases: TGTGCCAGCAGTTTCGGGGAGGACGAGCAGTACTTC. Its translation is CASSFGEDEQYF.

The CDR3 DNA sequence: TGTGCCTGGAGTGTACGTGAGGACTTTGAAGCTTTCTTT. Translating it yields CAWSVREDFEAFF. The chain carries TRBV30 and TRBJ1-1; D not resolved. CDR1 is GTSNPN, CDR2 SVGIG, per germline (reference sequence). CDR3 length: 13 residues. V was trimmed by 0 bases and J by 7 bases, leaving 12 bases between them.

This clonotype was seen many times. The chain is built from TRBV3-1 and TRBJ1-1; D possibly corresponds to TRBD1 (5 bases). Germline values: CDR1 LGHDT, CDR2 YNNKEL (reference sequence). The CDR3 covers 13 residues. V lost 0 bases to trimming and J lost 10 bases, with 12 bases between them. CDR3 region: CASSQETGTLAFF. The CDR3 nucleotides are TGTGCCAGCAGCCAAGAAACAGGAACTTTAGCTTTCTTT.

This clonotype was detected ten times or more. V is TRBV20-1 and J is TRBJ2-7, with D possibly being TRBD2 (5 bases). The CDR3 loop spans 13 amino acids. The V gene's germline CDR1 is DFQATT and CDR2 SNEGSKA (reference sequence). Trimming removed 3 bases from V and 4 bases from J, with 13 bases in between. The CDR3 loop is CSARESGYYEQYF. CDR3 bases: TGCAGTGCTAGGGAATCGGGGTATTACGAGCAGTACTTC.

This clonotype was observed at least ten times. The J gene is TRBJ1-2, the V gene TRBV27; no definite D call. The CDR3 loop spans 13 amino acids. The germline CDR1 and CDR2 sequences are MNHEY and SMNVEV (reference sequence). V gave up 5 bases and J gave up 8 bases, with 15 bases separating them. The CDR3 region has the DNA TGTGCCAGCAGTCGGCAGGTTTCTGGAGGCTACACCTTC. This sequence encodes CASSRQVSGGYTF.

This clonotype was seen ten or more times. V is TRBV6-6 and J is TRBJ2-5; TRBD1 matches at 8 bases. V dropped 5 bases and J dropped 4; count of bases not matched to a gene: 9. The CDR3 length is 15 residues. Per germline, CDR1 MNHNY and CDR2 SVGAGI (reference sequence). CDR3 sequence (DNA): TGTGCCAGCAGTCTACGGCAGGGGGCTGGAGAGACCCAGTACTTC. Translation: CASSLRQGAGETQYF.

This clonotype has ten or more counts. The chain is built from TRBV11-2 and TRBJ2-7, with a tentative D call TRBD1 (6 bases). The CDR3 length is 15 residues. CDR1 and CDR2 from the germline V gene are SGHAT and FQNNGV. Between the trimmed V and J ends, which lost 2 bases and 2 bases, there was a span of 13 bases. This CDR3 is CASSLLQGHPYEQYF. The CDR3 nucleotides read TGTGCCAGCAGCTTACTACAGGGTCACCCCTACGAGCAGTACTTC.

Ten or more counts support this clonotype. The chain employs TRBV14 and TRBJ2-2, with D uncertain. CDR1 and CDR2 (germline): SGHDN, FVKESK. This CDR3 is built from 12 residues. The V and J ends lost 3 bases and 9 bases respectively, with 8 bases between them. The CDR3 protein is CASSQGNRELFF. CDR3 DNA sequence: TGTGCCAGCAGCCAGGGAAACCGGGAGCTGTTTTTT.

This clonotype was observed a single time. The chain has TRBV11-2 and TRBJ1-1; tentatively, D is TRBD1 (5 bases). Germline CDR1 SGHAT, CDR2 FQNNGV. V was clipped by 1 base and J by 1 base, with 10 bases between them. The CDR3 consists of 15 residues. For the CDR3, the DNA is TGTGCCAGCAGCTTAGGGATGACAGAGAACACTGAAGCTTTCTTT. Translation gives CASSLGMTENTEAFF. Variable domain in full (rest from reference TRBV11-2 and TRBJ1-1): EAGVAQSPRYKIIEKRQSVAFWCNPISGHATLYWYQQILGQGPKLLIQFQNNGVVDDSQLPKDRFSAERLKGVDSTLKIQPAKLEDSAVYLCASSLGMTENTEAFFGQGTRLTVV.

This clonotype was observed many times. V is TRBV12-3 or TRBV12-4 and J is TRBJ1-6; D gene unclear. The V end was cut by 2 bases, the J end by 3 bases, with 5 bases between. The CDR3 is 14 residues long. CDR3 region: CASSLQLYNSPLHF. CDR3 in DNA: TGTGCCAGCAGTTTACAGCTCTATAATTCACCCCTCCACTTT.